The 16 T cell receptor beta chains given below trace back to one sample, sequenced in a study of blood T cell repertoires in COVID-19. The repertoire was sequenced with immunoSEQ multiplex PCR; TCRdb's copy has only in-frame clones and lacks some. The sample consists of about 170,000 clones, around four fifths of them appearing once. The sample consisted of peripheral blood. These TCRs come from a woman older than 75 with COVID-19, enrolled during active disease.

This clone has a single count. This chain links TRBV6-5 with TRBJ2-2; 11 nucleotides match TRBD2. The germline gives CDR1 MNHEY, CDR2 SVGAGI. CDR3 size: 15 residues. V shed 7 bases and J 2 bases; nucleotides not matched to a gene: 3. The CDR3 region is CASNGLAGNTGELFF. The CDR3 DNA reads as TGTGCCAGCAATGGACTAGCGGGCAACACCGGGGAGCTGTTTTTT.

The chain is built from TRBV7-9 and TRBJ1-4, with D uncertain. CDR3 size: 15 residues. Looked up from germline, CDR1 is SEHNR and CDR2 is FQNEAQ (reference sequence). With 7 bases removed from V and 5 bases from J, the gap between germline ends came to 17 bases. The CDR3 sequence: CASTLGREANEKLFF. The CDR3 nucleotides read TGTGCCAGCACCCTGGGTCGGGAGGCGAATGAAAAACTGTTTTTT. Drawing the rest from reference TRBV7-9 and TRBJ1-4, the complete variable domain is DTGVSQNPRHKITKRGQNVTFRCDPISEHNRLYWYRQTLGQGPEFLTYFQNEAQLEKSRLLSDRFSAERPKGSFSTLEIQRTEQGDSAMYLCASTLGREANEKLFFGSGTQLSVL.

The chain recombines TRBV5-6 with TRBJ2-3; possible D gene TRBD2, 6 bases. CDR3 length: 15 amino acids. From germline, CDR1 is SGHDT and CDR2 YYEEEE. V lost 0 bases and J lost 4, with 12 bases in between. The CDR3 region has the DNA TGTGCCAGCAGCTTGGTGTCCCTAGCGCCAGATACGCAGTATTTT. Translation: CASSLVSLAPDTQYF.

The CDR3, as DNA: TGTGCCAGCAGTTTGACCAAAAGCGGGGAGACCCAGTACTTC. It yields the protein CASSLTKSGETQYF. The rearrangement uses TRBV5-4 and TRBJ2-5; D may be TRBD2 (6 bases). Germline V CDR1 and CDR2: SGHNT, YYREEE (reference sequence). The CDR3 sequence is 14 residues long. V was pared by 5 bases and J by 5 bases, with 16 bases between.

In DNA, the CDR3 is TGTGCCAGCAGCACATCTACAGGGTTAACTCGCGAGCAGTACTTC. This encodes CASSTSTGLTREQYF. V is TRBV5-4 and J is TRBJ2-7; perhaps TRBD1 as D (6 bases). The germline gives CDR1 SGHNT, CDR2 YYREEE (reference sequence). CDR3 length: 15 amino acids. Trimming cost V 4 bases and J 6 bases, with 20 bases left between them.

There are a few counts of this clone. This chain links TRBV29-1 with TRBJ1-2, with D perhaps matching TRBD1 (5 bases). This CDR3 has 12 amino acids. Germline assignment: CDR1 SQVTM and CDR2 ANQGSEA. V lost 5 bases, J lost 6 bases, and 13 bases lay in between. Here the CDR3 DNA reads TGCAGCGTTAGTCCGGGGGTCGATGGCTACACCTTC. Amino acids: CSVSPGVDGYTF.

In this sample, this clone turned up once. The V and J genes are TRBV19 and TRBJ1-2, with D perhaps TRBD1 (6 bases). With 9 bases removed from V and 5 bases from J, the gap between germline ends came to 10 bases. Germline V gene sequence: CDR1 LNHDA, CDR2 SQIVND (reference sequence). The CDR3 is made up of 11 amino acids. CDR3 nucleotide sequence: TGTGCCAGCGGGGGGGCGTATGGCTACACCTTC. The encoded protein is CASGGAYGYTF.

The chain recombines TRBV3-1 (or the pseudogene TRBV3-2) with TRBJ2-3; possibly TRBD2 for D (6 bases). Trimming left V 3 bases short and J 0 bases short, with 10 bases between. This CDR3 contains 15 residues. Germline V gene sequence: CDR1 LGHDT, CDR2 YNNKEL (reference sequence). This CDR3 reads CASSQRGASTDTQYF. DNA of the CDR3: TGTGCCAGCAGCCAGCGGGGAGCAAGCACAGATACGCAGTATTTT.

The genes are TRBV4-1 and TRBJ2-1; possibly TRBD2 for D (6 bases). Trimming pared 4 bases from V and 0 bases from J, leaving 16 bases between. Germline V CDR1 and CDR2: MGHRA, YSYEKL. CDR3 length equals 17 residues. CDR3 DNA: TGCGCCAGCAGCCTAACAACTACGGGAGCCTCCTACAATGAGCAGTTCTTC. Amino acids: CASSLTTTGASYNEQFF.

The genes are TRBV4-2 and TRBJ1-2; possibly TRBD1 for D (6 bases). Deletions cut 0 bases from V and 4 bases from J, with 6 bases between. Per germline, CDR1 LGHNA and CDR2 YNFKEQ. This CDR3 spans 13 amino acids. The chain's CDR3 is CASSQEDSYGYTF. The CDR3 nucleotides read TGTGCCAGCAGCCAAGAGGACAGCTATGGCTACACCTTC.

This sequence joins TRBV5-1 and TRBJ1-1; the match to TRBD1 covers 7 bases. Trimming cost V 0 bases and J 5 bases; bases outside gene matches: 4. Looked up from germline, CDR1 is SGHRS and CDR2 is YFSETQ. The CDR3 sequence is 14 residues long. The CDR3 loop reads CASSLGGGQTEAFF. The CDR3 DNA follows: TGCGCCAGCAGCTTGGGAGGGGGACAGACTGAAGCTTTCTTT. Full variable domain (missing parts from reference TRBV5-1 and TRBJ1-1): KAGVTQTPRYLIKTRGQQVTLSCSPISGHRSVSWYQQTPGQGLQFLFEYFSETQRNKGNFPGRFSGRQFSNSRSEMNVSTLELGDSALYLCASSLGGGQTEAFFGQGTRLTVV.

The gene calls are TRBV6-5 and TRBJ1-3; 7 bases align to TRBD1. Germline V gene lookup returns CDR1 MNHEY and CDR2 SVGAGI. This CDR3 comprises 15 residues. Unmatched junction bases numbered 6, after V lost 4 bases and J lost 3 bases. CDR3 sequence: CASSSQGKSGNTIYF. The CDR3 region has the DNA TGTGCCAGCAGTTCACAGGGGAAGAGTGGAAACACCATATATTTT.

CDR3 nucleotide sequence: TGTGCCAGCAACCCAGGCGACGGGGAGCTGTTTTTT. Its translation is CASNPGDGELFF. The rearrangement uses TRBV7-3 and TRBJ2-2; D remains unclear. The CDR3 has 12 amino acids. Per the germline V gene, CDR1 is SGHTA and CDR2 is FQGTGA. The V and J ends lost 7 bases and 7 bases respectively, with 10 bases between them.

The rearrangement links TRBV3-1 (or the pseudogene TRBV3-2) to TRBJ1-5; perhaps TRBD1 as D (5 bases). V lost 4 bases, J lost 3 bases, and 16 bases lay in between. CDR3 length equals 16 residues. CDR1 is LGHDT, CDR2 YNNKEL, per germline (reference sequence). CDR3: CASSPRGGVYNQPQHF. The DNA for the CDR3 is TGTGCCAGCAGCCCCCGGGGGGGAGTGTACAATCAGCCCCAGCATTTT.

This clone appeared once. The chain joins TRBV7-9 to TRBJ1-1; 8 bases fit TRBD1. Germline values: CDR1 SEHNR, CDR2 FQNEAQ (reference sequence). The junction had 7 bases not matched to a gene; V was cut back by 3 bases and J by 1 base. The CDR3 is made up of 16 amino acids. The CDR3 DNA reads as TGTGCCAGCAGCTTCACCGGGACAGGAGGGAACACTGAAGCTTTCTTT. As protein: CASSFTGTGGNTEAFF.

The chain couples TRBV29-1 to TRBJ2-5; TRBD2 matches at 9 bases. V shed 5 bases and J 2 bases; nucleotides not matched to a gene: 6. The CDR3 is 14 residues long. Per the germline V gene, CDR1 is SQVTM and CDR2 is ANQGSEA. CDR3 amino acids: CSVSGGSVQETQYF. The CDR3 bases are TGCAGCGTTAGCGGGGGGAGCGTTCAAGAGACCCAGTACTTC.